Shown below are 15 T cell receptor beta chains from a single sample sequenced in a study of beta chain features in type 1 diabetes. Study-wide points: Among patients with Type 1 diabetes, TCRB CDR3s were moderately but significantly shorter in every one of the four CD4+ subsets.

Their antigen targets remain unknown. Expressed TCRB transcripts were sequenced after all isolated RNA was converted to cDNA. The assay was immunoSEQ multiplex PCR, and TCRdb's table has in-frame clones only and misses some. This sample carries a few hundred thousand clones, 8.5% to 10% of them seen once, and the ten largest clones take 0.55% to 0.75%. The sample taken for sequencing was central memory CD4+ T cells from blood. These TCRs come from a man between 25 and 39 years old with type 1 diabetes.

This clone was seen at least ten times. The V call is TRBV28, the J call TRBJ1-4; unclear D gene. There are 13 residues in the CDR3. Per germline, CDR1 MDHEN and CDR2 SYDVKM. V was trimmed by 8 bases and J by 7 bases, leaving 14 bases between them. CDR3 residues: CASGKGHGEKLFF. CDR3 sequence (DNA): TGTGCCAGCGGGAAGGGCCATGGTGAAAAACTGTTTTTT.

The chain recombines TRBV4-2 with TRBJ2-5; 10 bases line up with TRBD2. Germline CDR1 and CDR2: LGHNA and YNFKEQ. The CDR3 contains 16 residues. Unmatched junction bases numbered 6, after V lost 2 bases and J lost 3 bases. The CDR3 is CASSQHLAGDEETQYF. The CDR3 coding sequence is TGTGCCAGCAGCCAACACCTAGCGGGAGACGAAGAGACCCAGTACTTC.

This clone was seen repeatedly, ten times or more. The chain carries TRBV4-1 and TRBJ2-5; 11 nucleotides match TRBD2. This CDR3 contains 16 residues. The germline gives CDR1 MGHRA, CDR2 YSYEKL. V dropped 0 bases and J dropped 0; count of bases not matched to a gene: 0. The CDR3 region is CASSQEGLADQETQYF. The CDR3 nucleotides are TGCGCCAGCAGCCAAGAGGGACTAGCGGACCAAGAGACCCAGTACTTC.

Regarding this clone: Distinct nucleotide sequences in the sample also encode this CDR3. The chain joins TRBV5-1 to TRBJ1-1; no clear D gene. The CDR3 extends over 14 amino acids. From germline, CDR1 is SGHRS and CDR2 YFSETQ. V was shortened by 0 bases and J by 1 base, with 7 bases between the two germline ends. The CDR3 DNA is TGCGCCAGCAGCTTGGCAGGTGGGAACACTGAAGCTTTCTTT. It yields the protein CASSLAGGNTEAFF. The full variable domain, in which reference TRBV5-1 and TRBJ1-1 provide the parts outside the CDR3, is KAGVTQTPRYLIKTRGQQVTLSCSPISGHRSVSWYQQTPGQGLQFLFEYFSETQRNKGNFPGRFSGRQFSNSRSEMNVSTLELGDSALYLCASSLAGGNTEAFFGQGTRLTVV.

The chain joins TRBV5-1 to TRBJ1-1, with TRBD1 identical over 11 bases. V shed 3 bases, J shed 2 bases, and the junction held 0 bases outside the gene matches. Germline-derived CDR1 and CDR2 are SGHRS and YFSETQ. The CDR3 loop spans 14 amino acids. The CDR3 is CASSWTGGNTEAFF. In DNA, the CDR3 is TGCGCCAGCAGCTGGACAGGGGGCAACACTGAAGCTTTCTTT.

The sample holds a few counts of this clone. An end of the junction does not agree with germline; a read error may underlie this. The chain's CDR3 is CASSRRENYEQYF. CDR3 nucleotide sequence: TGCGCCAGCAGCCGGAGGGAAAACTACGAGCAGTACTTC. This chain connects TRBV7-2 to TRBJ2-7, with D tentatively TRBD2 (6 bases). The CDR3 extends over 13 amino acids. The V gene's germline CDR1 is SGHTA and CDR2 FQGNSA. Full variable domain (outside the CDR3, taken from reference TRBV7-2 and TRBJ2-7): GAGVSQSPSNKVTEKGKDVELRCDPISGHTALYWYRQSLGQGLEFLIYFQGNSAPDKSGLPSDRFSAERTGGSVSTLTIQRTQQEDSAVYLCASSRRENYEQYFGPGTRLTVT.

This clone was observed at least ten times. The V and J genes are TRBV28 and TRBJ2-3; D is ambiguous. The CDR3 runs to 13 residues. Trimming pared 10 bases from V and 0 bases from J, leaving 11 bases between. Germline assignment: CDR1 MDHEN and CDR2 SYDVKM. CDR3: CATLPRSTDTQYF. CDR3 sequence (DNA): TGTGCCACCCTGCCCCGAAGCACAGATACGCAGTATTTT.

V and J are TRBV18 and TRBJ2-3; D tentatively reads TRBD1 or TRBD2 (5 bases each). The germline gives CDR1 KGHSH, CDR2 LQKENI. Trimming took 3 bases from V and 3 from J, leaving 7 bases between them. The CDR3 extends over 13 amino acids. The CDR3 is CASSPGETDTQYF. In DNA, the CDR3 is TGTGCCAGCTCACCGGGGGAGACAGATACGCAGTATTTT.

This clone was detected only a few times. CDR3 sequence reads: CASSDGTDFNTGELFF. The CDR3 nucleotides are TGTGCCAGCAGCGATGGGACTGATTTTAACACCGGGGAGCTGTTTTTT. V is TRBV7-3 and J is TRBJ2-2; tentative D call: TRBD2 (6 bases). The germline V gene has CDR1 SGHTA and CDR2 FQGTGA. Trimming removed 5 bases from V and 2 bases from J, with 15 bases in between. The CDR3 length is 16 residues.

Turning to this clone: Other DNA sequences from this sample encode an identical CDR3 as well. This sequence joins TRBV2 and TRBJ2-5; D gene uncertain. CDR3 size: 11 residues. In germline, CDR1 is SNHLY, CDR2 FYNNEI. Trimming removed 6 bases at V and 1 base at J, with 3 bases between. The CDR3 sequence: CASSVQETQYF. The DNA for the CDR3 is TGTGCCAGCAGCGTCCAAGAGACCCAGTACTTC.

The chain uses TRBV6-5 and TRBJ2-1; D uncertain. Germline CDR1 MNHEY, CDR2 SVGAGI. V shed 8 bases and J shed 2 bases, with 10 bases lying between them. The CDR3 length is 13 residues. CDR3: CASAQVPYNEQFF. Here the CDR3 DNA reads TGTGCCAGCGCTCAGGTACCCTACAATGAGCAGTTCTTC.

The V gene is TRBV5-4, the J gene TRBJ2-2; 9 nucleotides align to TRBD1. In germline, CDR1 is SGHNT, CDR2 YYREEE (reference sequence). The CDR3 spans 14 residues. V shed 4 bases, J shed 9 bases, and the junction held 7 bases outside the gene matches. CDR3 in amino acids: CASSGGTGYRELFF. The CDR3 coding sequence is TGTGCCAGCAGCGGTGGGACAGGGTACCGGGAGCTGTTTTTT. The full variable domain, completed using reference TRBV5-4 and TRBJ2-2, is ETGVTQSPTHLIKTRGQQVTLRCSSQSGHNTVSWYQQALGQGPQFIFQYYREEENGRGNFPPRFSGLQFPNYSSELNVNALELDDSALYLCASSGGTGYRELFFGEGSRLTVL.

At least ten counts were recorded for this clone. The genes are TRBV4-1 and TRBJ2-1, with D possibly matching TRBD2 (6 bases). The germline V and J ends were trimmed by 2 bases and 4 bases, with 15 bases remaining between them. CDR1 and CDR2 (germline): MGHRA, YSYEKL. The CDR3 extends over 16 amino acids. Written as DNA, the CDR3 is TGCGCCAGCAGCCAATATACGGGGAGGAAGTACAATGAGCAGTTCTTC. Translated: CASSQYTGRKYNEQFF.

The chain recombines TRBV18 with TRBJ1-4; D not resolved. Germline-derived CDR1 and CDR2 are KGHSH and LQKENI. This CDR3 region has 16 residues. Trimming shortened V by 6 bases and J by 0 bases, and 14 bases separated the two germline ends. The chain's CDR3 is CASSTSSGTTNEKLFF. CDR3 nucleotide sequence: TGTGCCAGCTCCACATCATCGGGAACAACTAATGAAAAACTGTTTTTT.

This chain uses TRBV27 with TRBJ2-7; 10 bases match TRBD1. The CDR3 consists of 15 residues. Per the germline V gene, CDR1 is MNHEY and CDR2 is SMNVEV (reference sequence). Germline trimming cut 6 bases from V and 4 bases from J; bases unmatched to any gene: 9. The CDR3 loop reads CASSLPGQGWYEQYF. Written as DNA, the CDR3 is TGTGCCAGCAGCCTCCCGGGACAGGGGTGGTACGAGCAGTACTTC.